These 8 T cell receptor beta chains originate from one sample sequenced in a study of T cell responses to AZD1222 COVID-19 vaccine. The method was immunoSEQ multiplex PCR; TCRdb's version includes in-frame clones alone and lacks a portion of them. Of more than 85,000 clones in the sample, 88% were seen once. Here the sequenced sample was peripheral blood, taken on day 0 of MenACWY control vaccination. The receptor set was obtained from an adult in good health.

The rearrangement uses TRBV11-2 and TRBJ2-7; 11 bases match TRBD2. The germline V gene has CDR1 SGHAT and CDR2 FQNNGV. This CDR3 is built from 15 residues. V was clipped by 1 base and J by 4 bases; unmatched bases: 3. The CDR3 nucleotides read TGTGCCAGCAGCTTAGCGCTAGCGGGAGGTTACGAGCAGTACTTC. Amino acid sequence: CASSLALAGGYEQYF.

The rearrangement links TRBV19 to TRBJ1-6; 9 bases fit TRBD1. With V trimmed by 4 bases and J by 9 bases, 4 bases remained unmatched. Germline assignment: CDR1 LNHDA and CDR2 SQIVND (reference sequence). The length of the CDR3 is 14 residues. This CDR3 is CASSNGTGFSPLHF. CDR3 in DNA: TGTGCCAGTAGTAACGGGACAGGGTTTTCACCCCTCCACTTT.

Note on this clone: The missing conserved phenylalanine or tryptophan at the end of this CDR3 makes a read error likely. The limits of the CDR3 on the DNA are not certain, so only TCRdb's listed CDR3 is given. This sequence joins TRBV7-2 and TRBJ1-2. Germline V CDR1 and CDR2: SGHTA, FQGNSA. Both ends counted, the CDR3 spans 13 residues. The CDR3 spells CASSLAAYLSLTA.

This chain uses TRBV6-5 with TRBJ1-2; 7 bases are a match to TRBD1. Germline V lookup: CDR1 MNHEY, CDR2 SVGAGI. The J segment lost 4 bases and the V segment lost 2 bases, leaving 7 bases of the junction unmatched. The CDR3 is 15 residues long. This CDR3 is CASSYPRTGGYGYTF. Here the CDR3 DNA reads TGTGCCAGCAGTTACCCGCGGACAGGCGGCTATGGCTACACCTTC.

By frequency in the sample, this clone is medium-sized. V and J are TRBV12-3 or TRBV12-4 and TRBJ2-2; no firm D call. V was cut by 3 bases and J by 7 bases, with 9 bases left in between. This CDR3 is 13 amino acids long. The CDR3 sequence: CASSFMVIGELFF. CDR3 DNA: TGTGCCAGCAGTTTTATGGTCATCGGGGAGCTGTTTTTT.

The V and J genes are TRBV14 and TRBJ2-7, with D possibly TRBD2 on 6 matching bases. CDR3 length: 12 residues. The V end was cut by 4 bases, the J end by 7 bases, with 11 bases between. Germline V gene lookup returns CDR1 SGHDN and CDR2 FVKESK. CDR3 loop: CASSPTSWEQYF. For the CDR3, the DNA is TGTGCCAGCAGCCCGACTAGTTGGGAGCAGTACTTC.

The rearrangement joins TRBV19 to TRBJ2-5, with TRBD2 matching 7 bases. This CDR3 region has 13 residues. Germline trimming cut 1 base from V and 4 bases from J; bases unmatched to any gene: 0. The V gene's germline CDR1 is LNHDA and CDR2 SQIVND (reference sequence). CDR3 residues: CASSIGGGETQYF. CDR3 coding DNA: TGTGCCAGTAGTATAGGCGGGGGAGAGACCCAGTACTTC.

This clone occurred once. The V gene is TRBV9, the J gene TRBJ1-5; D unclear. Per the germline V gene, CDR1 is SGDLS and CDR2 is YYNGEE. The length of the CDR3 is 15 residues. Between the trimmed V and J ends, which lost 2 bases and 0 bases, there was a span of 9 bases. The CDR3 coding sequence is TGTGCCAGCAGCGTCGGAGCATATAGCAATCAGCCCCAGCATTTT. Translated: CASSVGAYSNQPQHF.